The rows below give T cell receptor beta chains drawn from one sample of a study of OX40 agonist ivuxolimab in advanced cancers. Using immunoSEQ multiplex PCR, the repertoire was profiled, and TCRdb retains in-frame clones only, with some absent. The sample lists fewer than 90,000 clones, about 91% occurring once. The input for sequencing was CD4+ or CD8+ T cells sorted from blood, taken in a trial of the OX40 agonist ivuxolimab. Source of these receptors: an adult with an advanced solid tumor such as melanoma, head and neck, liver or kidney cancer. CDR3s include the opening cysteine and the closing phenylalanine or tryptophan. A D gene is named only where the DNA matches it firmly. Expanded clones are given a class, and other clones once, few, many or no size at all.

clone_size,v_call,d_call,j_call,cdr3_nt,cdr3_aa
NA,TRBV18,NA,TRBJ1-5,TGTGCCAGCTCACCACAGGGGCCGGGTCAGCCCCAGCATTTT,CASSPQGPGQPQHF
NA,TRBV19,TRBD2,TRBJ2-1,TGTGCCAGTTGCGGGAGTTCCTACAATGAGCAGTTCTTC,CASCGSSYNEQFF
few,TRBV4-2,TRBD1,TRBJ1-5,TGTGCCAGCAGCCAAGGGGGACAGGAATATCAGCCCCAGCATTTT,CASSQGGQEYQPQHF
NA,TRBV27,TRBD2,TRBJ2-2,TGTGCCAGCAGTCTTAGCGGGATGAACACCGGGGAGCTGTTTTTT,CASSLSGMNTGELFF
NA,TRBV28,NA,TRBJ2-3,TGTGCCACTTTGCCCTCCAGTGGAGCTATAGGCACAGATACGCAGTATTTT,CATLPSSGAIGTDTQYF
NA,TRBV28,TRBD1,TRBJ2-7,TGTGTCAGCAGTTCCGGACAGGGCTACGAGCAGTACTTC,CVSSSGQGYEQYF
once,TRBV30,NA,TRBJ2-7,TGTGCCTGGAGTCAGGGAGTCTACGAGCAGTACTTC,CAWSQGVYEQYF
NA,TRBV7-3,NA,TRBJ1-1,TGTGCCAGCAGCCCCGTGGGGGGAGCTGAAGCTTTCTTT,CASSPVGGAEAFF
NA,TRBV5-8,NA,TRBJ2-1,TGTGCCAGCAGCCCCCGGGACCGCCAAGGGTACAATGAGCAGTTCTTC,CASSPRDRQGYNEQFF
NA,TRBV7-9,NA,TRBJ2-3,TGTGCCAGCAGCCCGGGATTTACTGGCACAGATACGCAGTATTTT,CASSPGFTGTDTQYF
NA,TRBV11-2,NA,TRBJ1-2,TGTGCCAGCAGCCCGATCAGGACACACGGCTACACCTTC,CASSPIRTHGYTF
NA,TRBV2,NA,TRBJ1-2,TGTGCCAGCAAGTGGGACGGAAACTATGGCTACACCTTC,CASKWDGNYGYTF
NA,TRBV27,NA,TRBJ2-7,TGTGCCAGCAGTTGGGGGGTGGCATACGAGCAGTACTTC,CASSWGVAYEQYF
NA,TRBV5-1,NA,TRBJ1-1,TGCGCCAGCAGCTTTATGGTGAACACTGAAGCTTTCTTT,CASSFMVNTEAFF
NA,TRBV19,NA,TRBJ2-5,TGTGCCAGTAGTATTGACCTACAAGAGACCCAGTACTTC,CASSIDLQETQYF
once,TRBV28,TRBD1,TRBJ1-1,TGTGCCAGCAGTTTAGGGGACAGGGCGATCACTGAAGCTTTCTTT,CASSLGDRAITEAFF
NA,TRBV7-8,NA,TRBJ1-6,TGTGCCAGCAGCTCGGGGCGCTTAAATTCACCCCTCCACTTT,CASSSGRLNSPLHF
NA,TRBV5-4,TRBD2,TRBJ2-5,TGTGCCAGCAGCTTCTGGCGGGAGAAAGAGACCCAGTACTTC,CASSFWREKETQYF
NA,TRBV7-3,NA,TRBJ2-6,TGTGCCAGCAGGAGCTCTGGGGCCAACGTCCTGACTTTC,CASRSSGANVLTF
NA,TRBV6-1,NA,TRBJ1-1,TGTGCCAGCTCGAACAGGGATTTCAGTGAAGCTTTCTTT,CASSNRDFSEAFF
NA,TRBV19,TRBD2,TRBJ2-1,TGTGCCAGTAGTATAGGAGACAGCCGGGGGGGTGGTGAGCAGTTCTTC,CASSIGDSRGGGEQFF
NA,TRBV28,NA,TRBJ2-3,TGTGCCAGCAGTTCCCCTCAGGGGGGAGATACGCAGTATTTT,CASSSPQGGDTQYF